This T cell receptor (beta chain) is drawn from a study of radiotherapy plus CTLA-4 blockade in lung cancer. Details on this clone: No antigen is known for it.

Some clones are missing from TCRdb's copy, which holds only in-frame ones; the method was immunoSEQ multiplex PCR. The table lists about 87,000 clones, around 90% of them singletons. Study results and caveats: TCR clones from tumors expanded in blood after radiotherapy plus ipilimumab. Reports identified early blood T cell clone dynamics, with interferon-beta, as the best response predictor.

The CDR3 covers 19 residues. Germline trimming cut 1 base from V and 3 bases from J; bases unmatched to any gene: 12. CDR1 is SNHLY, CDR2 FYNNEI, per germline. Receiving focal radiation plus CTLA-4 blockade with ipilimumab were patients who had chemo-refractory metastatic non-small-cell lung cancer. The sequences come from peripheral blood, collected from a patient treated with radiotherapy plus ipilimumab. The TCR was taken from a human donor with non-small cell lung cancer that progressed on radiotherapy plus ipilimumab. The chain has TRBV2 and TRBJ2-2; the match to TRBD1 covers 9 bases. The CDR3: CASSEGTGDISSDTGELFF. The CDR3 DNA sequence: TGTGCCAGCAGTGAAGGGACAGGGGATATTAGTTCGGACACCGGGGAGCTGTTTTTT. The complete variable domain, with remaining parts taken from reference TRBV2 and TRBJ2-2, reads EPEVTQTPSHQVTQMGQEVILRCVPISNHLYFYWYRQILGQKVEFLVSFYNNEISEKSEIFDDQFSVERPDGSNFTLKIRSTKLEDSAMYFCASSEGTGDISSDTGELFFGEGSRLTVL.